One sample yielded the 19 T cell receptor beta chains listed below, sequenced in a study of blood T cell repertoires in COVID-19. The data were produced by immunoSEQ multiplex PCR, yet TCRdb's version contains in-frame clones alone and is incomplete. The profile shows 130,000 or so clones, 85% to 90% of them singletons. The source material was peripheral blood. These receptors originate from a human donor in a cohort sampled during active COVID-19.

V usage is TRBV11-2 and J usage is TRBJ2-7, with D perhaps TRBD1 (6 bases). The V end lost 1 base, the J end lost 0 bases, and 16 bases lay between the germline ends. CDR1 and CDR2 (germline): SGHAT, FQNNGV. This CDR3 is built from 17 residues. CDR3: CASSLVVSGVTSYEQYF. CDR3 sequence (DNA): TGTGCCAGCAGCTTAGTTGTCTCAGGGGTCACCTCCTACGAGCAGTACTTC.

The gene calls are TRBV18 and TRBJ1-2; tentatively, D is TRBD1 (6 bases). This CDR3 region has 14 residues. Trimming took 0 bases from V and 7 from J, leaving 12 bases between them. Germline loops: CDR1 KGHSH, CDR2 LQKENI. The CDR3 DNA reads TGTGCCAGCTCACCACCAGGGGAAGGGGGTGGCTACACCTTC. Its translation is CASSPPGEGGGYTF.

The chain employs TRBV28 and TRBJ1-2, with unresolved D. CDR1 and CDR2 (germline): MDHEN, SYDVKM. Trimming left V 9 bases short and J 4 bases short, with 9 bases between. The CDR3 is made up of 11 amino acids. The CDR3 DNA sequence: TGTGCCAGTAAAGGAGGCTATGGCTACACCTTC. Protein product: CASKGGYGYTF.

The genes are TRBV28 and TRBJ2-1, with 9 bases that match TRBD1. CDR3 length equals 14 residues. J lost 6 bases, V lost 4 bases, and 4 bases had no gene match. CDR1 and CDR2 (germline): MDHEN, SYDVKM. DNA of the CDR3: TGTGCCAGCAGTTCCCGGGACAGGGCCAATGAGCAGTTCTTC. Protein sequence: CASSSRDRANEQFF.

The sample holds one count of this clone. CDR3 region: CASSEALSGNTIYF. CDR3 bases: TGTGCCAGCAGTGAGGCTCTCTCTGGAAACACCATATATTTT. This rearrangement joins TRBV2 to TRBJ1-3; no clear D. The CDR3 spans 14 residues. Trimming left V 3 bases short and J 0 bases short, with 6 bases between. Germline assignment: CDR1 SNHLY and CDR2 FYNNEI.

The rearrangement links TRBV11-2 to TRBJ2-3, with a tentative D call TRBD1 (6 bases). V was clipped by 0 bases and J by 4 bases, with 17 bases between them. The CDR3 spans 17 residues. Germline V gene lookup returns CDR1 SGHAT and CDR2 FQNNGV. The CDR3 nucleotides read TGTGCCAGCAGCTTAGACGAGGGCCGGACAGCTGCAGATACGCAGTATTTT. This translates into CASSLDEGRTAADTQYF.

CDR3: CASSYRQLETQYF. The DNA of the CDR3 is TGTGCCAGCAGTTACCGCCAACTAGAGACCCAGTACTTC. The chain employs TRBV6-5 and TRBJ2-5, with D unclear. V lost 2 bases and J 4 bases, leaving 8 bases between the germline ends. CDR3 length: 13 residues. CDR1 MNHEY and CDR2 SVGAGI come from the germline V gene.

This clone was detected a few times. One end of the junction varies from germline; a read error may be responsible. The chain carries TRBV7-7 and TRBJ2-1; 8 positions agree with TRBD2. The CDR3 has 15 amino acids. Germline V gene sequence: CDR1 SSHAT, CDR2 FNYEAQ (reference sequence). The CDR3 spells CASSLASGGLWEQFF. CDR3 nucleotides: TGTGCTAGCAGCTTAGCATCGGGGGGGCTCTGGGAGCAGTTCTTC.

CDR3 amino acids: CASGGQGWVDEQFF. The CDR3 nucleotides are TGTGCCAGCGGGGGTCAGGGGTGGGTCGATGAGCAGTTCTTC. The genes are TRBV28 and TRBJ2-1; perhaps TRBD1 as D (6 bases). The CDR3 has 14 amino acids. In germline, CDR1 is MDHEN, CDR2 SYDVKM. The V end lost 8 bases, the J end lost 8 bases, and 19 bases lay between the germline ends.

This clone was seen once. The rearrangement joins TRBV19 to TRBJ2-3; 9 bases align to TRBD1. The CDR3 runs 15 residues. J gave up 2 bases and V 5 bases, and 5 bases lay outside the gene matches. CDR1 and CDR2 from the germline V gene are LNHDA and SQIVND (reference sequence). CDR3 DNA: TGTGCCAGTAGTCCGGACAGGGGATACACAGATACGCAGTATTTT. Its protein product is CASSPDRGYTDTQYF.

The gene calls are TRBV18 and TRBJ2-2; D perhaps matches TRBD2 (6 bases). The length of the CDR3 is 15 residues. The V gene's germline CDR1 is KGHSH and CDR2 LQKENI. Trimming shortened V by 4 bases and J by 0 bases, and 9 bases separated the two germline ends. DNA for the CDR3: TGTGCCAGCTCACTTAGCGGAGCGAACACCGGGGAGCTGTTTTTT. Translated: CASSLSGANTGELFF.

The genes are TRBV7-6 and TRBJ2-1, with 8 positions matching TRBD2. Germline loops: CDR1 SGHVS, CDR2 FNYEAQ. The CDR3 loop spans 14 amino acids. The junction had 4 bases not matched to a gene; V was cut back by 3 bases and J by 6 bases. The CDR3 region has the DNA TGTGCCAGCAGCTTGGGGACTAGTGCCAATGAGCAGTTCTTC. Protein: CASSLGTSANEQFF. The variable domain in full, with the rest retrieved from reference TRBV7-6 and TRBJ2-1, is GAGVSQSPRYKVTKRGQDVALRCDPISGHVSLYWYRQALGQGPEFLTYFNYEAQQDKSGLPNDRFSAERPEGSISTLTIQRTEQRDSAMYRCASSLGTSANEQFFGPGTRLTVL.

V gene TRBV18 combines with J gene TRBJ1-2; D not certain. V was cut by 6 bases and J by 5 bases, with 16 bases left in between. This CDR3 is 14 amino acids long. The germline CDR1 and CDR2 sequences are KGHSH and LQKENI. The CDR3 loop reads CASSPTTLEYGYTF. DNA for the CDR3: TGTGCCAGCTCCCCGACTACCCTGGAGTATGGCTACACCTTC.

CDR3 in amino acids: CASSTSGGITGELFF. DNA for the CDR3: TGTGCCAGCAGTACTAGCGGGGGTATCACCGGGGAGCTGTTTTTT. The chain employs TRBV6-5 and TRBJ2-2, with 11 bases aligning to TRBD2. The CDR3 totals 15 residues. V gave up 5 bases and J gave up 4 bases; unmatched junction bases: 3. Germline V gene data show CDR1 as MNHEY and CDR2 as SVGAGI.

The DNA of the CDR3 is TGTGCCAGCAACCCCCGACTAGCGGCGAGCTCCTACGAGCAGTACTTC. Amino acid sequence: CASNPRLAASSYEQYF. The chain employs TRBV2 and TRBJ2-7; 9 positions agree with TRBD2. The ends lost 7 bases at V and 0 bases at J; junction bases unmatched: 10. Germline V gene sequence: CDR1 SNHLY, CDR2 FYNNEI. The CDR3 has 16 residues. The full variable domain, in which reference TRBV2 and TRBJ2-7 provide the parts outside the CDR3, is EPEVTQTPSHQVTQMGQEVILRCVPISNHLYFYWYRQILGQKVEFLVSFYNNEISEKSEIFDDQFSVERPDGSNFTLKIRSTKLEDSAMYFCASNPRLAASSYEQYFGPGTRLTVT.

The chain joins TRBV6-1 to TRBJ2-3; D may be TRBD2 (7 bases). V shed 3 bases and J shed 2 bases, with 15 bases lying between them. This CDR3 is 16 amino acids long. The germline V gene has CDR1 MNHNS and CDR2 SASEGT. The CDR3 region is CASSEGGGWVTDTQYF. CDR3 bases: TGTGCCAGCAGTGAGGGGGGGGGCTGGGTCACAGATACGCAGTATTTT.

This sequence joins TRBV27 and TRBJ2-7; 7 nucleotides align to TRBD1. Germline CDR1 and CDR2: MNHEY and SMNVEV (reference sequence). Unmatched junction bases numbered 3, after V lost 3 bases and J lost 4 bases. CDR3 length equals 13 residues. The CDR3 coding sequence is TGTGCCAGCAGTTTGGCAGGGGGTTACGAGCAGTACTTC. Amino acids: CASSLAGGYEQYF.

This clone is labeled as medium-sized. The CDR3, as DNA: TGTGCCAGCAGTTGGGGGGGCAATGAGCAGTTCTTC. It translates to CASSWGGNEQFF. V gene TRBV12-3 or TRBV12-4 combines with J gene TRBJ2-1; 7 bases are shared with TRBD2. The V and J ends lost 4 bases and 6 bases, in that order; junction bases with no gene match: 0. The CDR3 is 12 amino acids.

The chain couples TRBV18 to TRBJ2-5; D possibly corresponds to TRBD1 (6 bases). CDR3 length: 15 amino acids. V shed 6 bases and J shed 3 bases, with 17 bases lying between them. Germline CDR1 and CDR2: KGHSH and LQKENI. The CDR3 coding sequence is TGTGCCAGCTCCAGGGGAACTTCAGGGGAAGAGACCCAGTACTTC. The encoded protein is CASSRGTSGEETQYF.